What follows are 22 T cell receptor beta chains derived from one specimen sequenced in a study of T cell repertoires in cytomegalovirus infection. These TCRs' antigens remain unknown. TCRdb redid the calling of the reads with MiXCR, one entry per CDR3 protein. The sample contains around 800,000 distinct CDR3 sequences, approximately 32% of which appear only once. Sequencing used cultured CD8+ T cells from PBMCs, obtained from culture after CMV antigen stimulation. These receptors came from a human donor in good health (CMV status not recorded). Some clones in this sample may be carry-over from other donors' samples.

V usage is TRBV4-2 and J usage is TRBJ2-4, with a possible D match to TRBD1 (6 bases). CDR3 length equals 18 residues. Trimming pared 0 bases from V and 1 base from J, leaving 16 bases between. Germline-derived CDR1 and CDR2 are LGHNA and YNFKEQ. CDR3 nucleotides: TGTGCCAGCAGCCAAGATTGGAAGGGGGAAGGGGCCAAAAACATTCAGTACTTC. Translation gives CASSQDWKGEGAKNIQYF.

This chain joins TRBV6-2 or TRBV6-3 and TRBJ1-6; possibly TRBD1 for D (6 bases). Per germline, CDR1 MNHEY and CDR2 SVGEGT. V lost 5 bases to trimming and J lost 10 bases, with 15 bases between them. This CDR3 spans 14 amino acids. CDR3 sequence (DNA): TGTGCCAGCAGTCAAGGACAGAGGTCCTCACCCCTCCACTTT. As protein: CASSQGQRSSPLHF.

This clonotype was detected only a few times. The V and J genes are TRBV4-1 and TRBJ1-2; D is undetermined. Trimming cost V 0 bases and J 8 bases, with 13 bases left between them. This CDR3 has 14 amino acids. The germline V gene has CDR1 MGHRA and CDR2 YSYEKL. The CDR3 region is CASSQDYVGVGYTF. The CDR3, as DNA: TGCGCCAGCAGCCAAGATTATGTCGGGGTAGGCTACACCTTC.

This clonotype was seen a few times. One junction end does not reproduce the germline sequence, and a read error may be involved. The genes are TRBV7-7 and TRBJ2-2, with 11 bases identical to TRBD1. From germline, CDR1 is SSHAT and CDR2 FNYEAQ (reference sequence). The CDR3 runs 17 residues. For the CDR3, the DNA is TGTGCTAGCAGCCTTAAACCCGGGACAGGGGGTACCGGGGAGCTGTTTTTT. This sequence encodes CASSLKPGTGGTGELFF.

J is TRBJ2-5 and V is TRBV15; 9 bases align to TRBD1. V lost 5 bases, J lost 2 bases, and 6 bases stayed unmatched. Germline V gene lookup returns CDR1 LNHNV and CDR2 YYDKDF (reference sequence). This CDR3 has 15 residues. CDR3 loop: CATSEDRGGQETQYF. In nucleotides, the CDR3 is TGTGCCACCAGCGAGGACAGGGGAGGGCAAGAGACCCAGTACTTC.

Only a few counts were recorded for this clonotype. The genes are TRBV4-1 and TRBJ2-5, with 9 bases aligning to TRBD2. The CDR3 extends over 17 amino acids. The germline gives CDR1 MGHRA, CDR2 YSYEKL. Unmatched junction bases numbered 11, after V lost 4 bases and J lost 2 bases. The DNA of the CDR3 is TGCGCCAGCAGCCCCAACGCACTAGCGGGCCCACAAGAGACCCAGTACTTC. This translates into CASSPNALAGPQETQYF.

The J gene is TRBJ1-2, the V gene TRBV6-2 or TRBV6-3; TRBD1 matches at 8 bases. The CDR3 sequence is 14 residues long. The junction had 9 bases not matched to a gene; V was cut back by 5 bases and J by 7 bases. CDR1 is MNHEY, CDR2 SVGEGT, per germline. Here the CDR3 reads CASSAQTGVGGYTF. CDR3 in DNA: TGTGCCAGCAGTGCCCAGACAGGGGTCGGTGGCTACACCTTC.

The chain employs TRBV24-1 and TRBJ1-5; D gene uncertain. The CDR3 has 13 residues. Per germline, CDR1 KGHDR and CDR2 SFDVKD. V was pared by 5 bases and J by 3 bases, with 7 bases between. CDR3 coding DNA: TGTGCCACCAGTGTCTCCCACAATCAGCCCCAGCATTTT. It specifies CATSVSHNQPQHF.

There are a few counts of this clonotype. This sequence joins TRBV6-1 and TRBJ2-3; 7 nucleotides agree with TRBD1. V dropped 8 bases and J dropped 4; count of bases not matched to a gene: 15. CDR1 is MNHNS, CDR2 SASEGT, per germline. This CDR3 has 16 residues. CDR3 in amino acids: CASARAYGQAADTQYF. In nucleotides, the CDR3 is TGTGCCAGCGCCAGGGCTTATGGACAGGCGGCAGATACGCAGTATTTT.

In its sample, this clonotype was seen a few times. The genes are TRBV4-1 and TRBJ1-5, with 8 bases fitting TRBD1. The CDR3 extends over 18 amino acids. The germline gives CDR1 MGHRA, CDR2 YSYEKL. The V and J ends lost 4 bases and 2 bases, in that order; junction bases with no gene match: 13. CDR3: CASSPGTGGPVRNQPQHF. CDR3 bases: TGCGCCAGCAGCCCCGGGACAGGAGGGCCGGTTCGCAATCAGCCCCAGCATTTT.

The J gene is TRBJ1-4, the V gene TRBV5-5, with a tentative D call TRBD1 (5 bases). CDR1 is SGHKS and CDR2 is YYEKEE in the germline V gene (reference sequence). Trimming pared 6 bases from V and 3 bases from J, leaving 12 bases between. This CDR3 is 14 amino acids long. CDR3 protein: CASIQVGPNEKLFF. CDR3 in DNA: TGTGCCAGCATACAGGTCGGACCTAATGAAAAACTGTTTTTT.

In its sample, this clonotype was seen many times. The chain employs TRBV7-6 and TRBJ2-7, with 10 bases aligning to TRBD1. There are 16 residues in the CDR3. V was pared by 5 bases and J by 3 bases, with 10 bases of the junction left unmatched. CDR1 is SGHVS, CDR2 FNYEAQ, per germline. The CDR3 protein is CASSPGTGVAGYEQYV. In DNA form, the CDR3 reads TGTGCCAGCAGCCCTGGGACAGGGGTGGCGGGCTACGAGCAGTACGTC.

This clonotype was picked up many times. This chain links TRBV7-2 with TRBJ1-1; D is unclear. The length of the CDR3 is 14 residues. Germline CDR1 reads SGHTA; CDR2 reads FQGNSA. With 3 bases removed from V and 2 bases from J, the gap between germline ends came to 10 bases. The CDR3 region is CASSFVETNTEAFF. The CDR3 DNA reads TGTGCCAGCAGCTTTGTTGAAACCAACACTGAAGCTTTCTTT.

V and J are TRBV7-3 and TRBJ2-5, with TRBD2 identical over 13 bases. The V gene end was trimmed by 1 base and the J gene end by 5 bases; junction bases not matched to a gene: 7. From germline, CDR1 is SGHTA and CDR2 FQGTGA. This CDR3 comprises 17 residues. CDR3 sequence reads: CASSLKLAGGPEETQYF. The CDR3 DNA follows: TGTGCCAGCAGCTTAAAACTAGCGGGGGGGCCTGAGGAGACCCAGTACTTC.

V and J are TRBV4-1 and TRBJ1-2, with D perhaps TRBD1 (5 bases). V was trimmed by 0 bases and J by 4 bases, leaving 9 bases between them. CDR3 length: 14 residues. Germline CDR1 and CDR2: MGHRA and YSYEKL. CDR3 DNA: TGCGCCAGCAGCCAAGATCGCGGGGCCTATGGCTACACCTTC. Translating gives CASSQDRGAYGYTF.

This clonotype has more than one count but fewer than ten. The chain joins TRBV24-1 to TRBJ1-2, with 9 bases fitting TRBD1. V was clipped by 6 bases and J by 7 bases; unmatched bases: 8. This CDR3 comprises 14 residues. The germline V gene has CDR1 KGHDR and CDR2 SFDVKD. As DNA, the CDR3 is TGTGCCACCAGTCCCCCGGACAGGGGAGCTGGCTACACCTTC. Amino acid sequence: CATSPPDRGAGYTF.

This clonotype appeared many times. V is TRBV7-2 and J is TRBJ2-1; 8 bases agree with TRBD2. V was clipped by 5 bases and J by 6 bases; unmatched bases: 18. The germline V gene encodes CDR1 SGHTA and CDR2 FQGNSA. This CDR3 comprises 18 residues. Here the CDR3 reads CASSKDGGGVSLGNEQFF. CDR3 nucleotide sequence: TGTGCCAGCAGCAAAGACGGGGGGGGCGTCAGTTTAGGCAATGAGCAGTTCTTC. Variable domain in full (rest from reference TRBV7-2 and TRBJ2-1): GAGVSQSPSNKVTEKGKDVELRCDPISGHTALYWYRQSLGQGLEFLIYFQGNSAPDKSGLPSDRFSAERTGGSVSTLTIQRTQQEDSAVYLCASSKDGGGVSLGNEQFFGPGTRLTVL.

In its sample, this clonotype was seen a few times. This sequence joins TRBV10-3 and TRBJ1-2, with TRBD1 matching 9 bases. V lost 6 bases to trimming and J lost 5 bases; unmatched junction nucleotides: 16. The CDR3 is made up of 17 amino acids. CDR1 and CDR2 from the germline V gene are ENHRY and SYGVKD. The CDR3 spells CAIRGTDRGIDFYGYTF. The CDR3 DNA follows: TGTGCCATCAGGGGAACGGACAGGGGAATCGATTTTTATGGCTACACCTTC.

This clonotype has more than one count but fewer than ten. This chain joins TRBV7-8 and TRBJ1-4, with TRBD1 as a possible D gene (6 bases). CDR3 length: 14 residues. V was clipped by 4 bases and J by 4 bases, with 10 bases between them. From germline, CDR1 is SGHVS and CDR2 FQNEAQ. The CDR3 protein is CASSSEGGNEKLFF. The CDR3 coding sequence is TGTGCCAGCAGCTCCGAAGGGGGTAATGAAAAACTGTTTTTT.

This rearrangement joins TRBV5-1 to TRBJ1-1; D remains ambiguous. Looked up from germline, CDR1 is SGHRS and CDR2 is YFSETQ. Trimming cost V 3 bases and J 1 base, with 16 bases left between them. There are 16 residues in the CDR3. This CDR3 reads CASSWPGESANTEAFF. The CDR3 bases are TGCGCCAGCAGCTGGCCTGGGGAGTCGGCGAACACTGAAGCTTTCTTT.

This clonotype was seen repeatedly, ten times or more. This chain uses TRBV7-6 with TRBJ1-5; TRBD1 might be the D (5 bases). Germline V gene data show CDR1 as SGHVS and CDR2 as FNYEAQ. The CDR3 contains 18 residues. V was clipped by 0 bases and J by 0 bases, with 15 bases between them. This chain's CDR3 is CASSLAPTGPYSNQPQHF. CDR3 sequence (DNA): TGTGCCAGCAGCTTAGCGCCTACAGGACCTTATAGCAATCAGCCCCAGCATTTT.

The gene calls are TRBV6-5 and TRBJ2-1; TRBD2 is a possible D gene (5 bases). This CDR3 has 13 residues. Trimming cost V 7 bases and J 9 bases, with 16 bases left between them. Germline CDR1 and CDR2: MNHEY and SVGAGI. The CDR3 spells CASTSQFGSEQFF. CDR3 nucleotides: TGTGCCAGCACCTCGCAATTTGGGAGTGAGCAGTTCTTC.